This T cell receptor beta chain was recorded in a study of identical twins. General study points: Because invariant MAIT and iNKT cells could be present, zero-insertion analyses could be partly confounded. Modeled out-of-frame TCR alpha sharing in monozygotic twins fell below observed levels.

A few counts support this clonotype. Its target is not known. cDNA carried unique molecular identifiers, and a universal primer site was added by template switching. MiXCR was run by TCRdb on the 5' RACE reads, yielding one entry per CDR3 protein. The table lists around 680,000 distinct CDR3 sequences, 8.5% to 9% of them singletons. The CDR3 runs 15 residues. The germline CDR1 and CDR2 sequences are MNHEY and SMNVEV (reference sequence). The trim removed 6 bases at V and 8 bases at J, leaving 11 bases unmatched. The sample was also reused in another study, on yellow fever vaccine responses in identical twins.

Sequenced material: PBMCs. This sequence originates from a young woman in good health. The rearrangement joins TRBV27 to TRBJ2-1; TRBD1 matches at 9 bases. DNA of the CDR3: TGTGCCAGCAGCTTAGCCGGGACAGGGTGGTATGAGCAGTTCTTC. This gives the protein CASSLAGTGWYEQFF.